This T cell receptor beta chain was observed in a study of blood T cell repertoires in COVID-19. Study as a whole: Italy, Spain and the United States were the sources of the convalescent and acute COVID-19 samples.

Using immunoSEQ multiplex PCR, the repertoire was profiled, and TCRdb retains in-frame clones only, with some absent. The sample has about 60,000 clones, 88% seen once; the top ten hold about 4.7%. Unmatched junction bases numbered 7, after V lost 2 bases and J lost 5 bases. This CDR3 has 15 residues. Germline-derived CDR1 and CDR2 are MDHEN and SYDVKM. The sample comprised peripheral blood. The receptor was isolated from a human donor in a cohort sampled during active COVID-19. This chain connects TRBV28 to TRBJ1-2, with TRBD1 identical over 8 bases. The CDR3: CASSLMQGARYGYTF. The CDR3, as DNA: TGTGCCAGCAGTTTAATGCAGGGGGCTAGGTATGGCTACACCTTC.